This TCR beta chain was recorded in a study of T cells expressing NK-cell markers. Study information: Sequencing of TCR beta repertoires drew on sorted CD3+CD56+NKG2C+, CD3+CD56+NKG2C- and CD3+CD56-NKG2C+ T cells.

This CDR3 is 15 amino acids long. Germline assignment: CDR1 SQVTM and CDR2 ANQGSEA. Following a re-call of the 5' RACE reads, TCRdb has one entry per CDR3 protein and lacks DNA. Its table records about 540,000 distinct CDR3 sequences. This clonotype originated in a man between 18 and 35 years old in good health. The sequenced sample consisted of blood T cells: a sorted CD56 or NKG2C T cell subset, CD4+ or CD8+ T cells, or bulk PBMC T cells (not recorded which). The gene calls are TRBV29-1 and TRBJ1-2; TCRdb reports TRBD1, a call that lacks DNA to check it against. CDR3 loop: CSVPSDSLANYGYTF. The variable domain in full, with the rest retrieved from reference TRBV29-1 and TRBJ1-2, is SAVISQKPSRDICQRGTSLTIQCQVDSQVTMMFWYRQQPGQSLTLIATANQGSEATYESGFVIDKFPISRPNLTFSTLTVSNMSPEDSSIYLCSVPSDSLANYGYTFGSGTRLTVV.